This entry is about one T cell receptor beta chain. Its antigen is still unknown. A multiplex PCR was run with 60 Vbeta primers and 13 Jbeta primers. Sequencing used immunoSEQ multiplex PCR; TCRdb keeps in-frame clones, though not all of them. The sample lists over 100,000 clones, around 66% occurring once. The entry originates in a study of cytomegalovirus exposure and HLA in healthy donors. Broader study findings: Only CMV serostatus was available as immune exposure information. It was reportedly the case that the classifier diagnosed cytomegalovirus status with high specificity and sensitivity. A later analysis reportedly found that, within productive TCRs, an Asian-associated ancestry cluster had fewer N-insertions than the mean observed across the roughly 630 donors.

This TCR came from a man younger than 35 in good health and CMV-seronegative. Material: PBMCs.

The CDR3 DNA reads as TGTGCCAGCAGTCAGGCCCCGGGGAACACCATATATTTT. Translating it yields CASSQAPGNTIYF. V and J are TRBV6-1 and TRBJ1-3; D call uncertain. The CDR3 runs 13 residues. V lost 5 bases, J lost 7 bases, and 12 bases lay in between. Germline V gene data show CDR1 as MNHNS and CDR2 as SASEGT.